This T cell receptor beta chain was retrieved from a study of Ad26.COV2.S vaccination and SARS-CoV-2 variants. The method was immunoSEQ multiplex PCR; TCRdb's version includes in-frame clones alone and lacks a portion of them. Among around 270,000 clones listed, roughly 89% were seen once. The treatment here: 19 received Ad26.COV2.S at low or high dose, single or two shots; several received placebo; per-sample allocation not given. Sampling was performed 63 days after the first vaccine or placebo injection. About this clone: Its target is not known.

V was pared by 1 base and J by 3 bases, with 8 bases between. CDR1 and CDR2 from the germline V gene are SGHRS and YFSETQ. The CDR3 contains 14 residues. Study outcomes and limitations: Vaccine recipients posted higher spike-specific TCR breadth than their placebo counterparts. Using TCR breadth and depth analyses may have led to underestimated total T cell responses.

The chain links TRBV5-1 to TRBJ1-5; D uncertain. The origin of this receptor is a person between 18 and 65 years old who received the Ad26.COV2.S COVID-19 vaccine or a placebo. Specimen: peripheral blood, collected in a trial of Ad26.COV2.S vaccine versus placebo. CDR3 in amino acids: CASSLLGNNQPQHF. Written as DNA, the CDR3 is TGCGCCAGCAGCTTGTTAGGGAACAATCAGCCCCAGCATTTT.